A single T cell receptor (beta chain) is shown here with its context. Given a much more abundant clone one base away, this may be a read error. These data originate in a study of CD8+CD57+ T cells in acquired aplastic anemia. On the study more broadly: Sorted CD4+ and CD8+ cells yielded DNA averaging approximately 3 ug.

CDR3 length: 14 amino acids. The V gene's germline CDR1 is MNHEY and CDR2 SMNVEV (reference sequence). Patients chosen for sequencing had shown CD8+CD57+ cell expansion by flow cytometry. TCR beta VDJ and CDR3 profiles were obtained from a genomic DNA template. Each CDR3 protein gets one entry after TCRdb re-called the reads with MiXCR. The table records some 170,000 distinct CDR3 sequences, 55% to 65% of them present only once. The chain employs TRBV27 and TRBJ1-6, with TRBD1 matching over 8 bases. This sequence originates from a human donor with aplastic anemia. Sample: sorted CD4+, CD8+, or CD8+CD57+ T cells (not recorded which) from PBMCs. As DNA, the CDR3 is TGTGTCAGCAGTTTAGAAGGGACAGGTTCACCCCTCCACTTT. The encoded protein is CVSSLEGTGSPLHF.